This T cell receptor beta chain is from a study of graft-versus-host responses after intestinal transplantation. Assay: immunoSEQ multiplex PCR; the TCRdb copy retains only in-frame clones and omits some. Counted here are approximately 86,000 clones, just under 95% occurring once; the ten biggest clones make up roughly 0.39%. Of note for this clone: What it recognizes is unknown.

The ends were cut back, 3 bases at V and 5 bases at J, with 17 bases in the middle. The CDR3 spans 16 residues. Per the germline V gene, CDR1 is MNHEY and CDR2 is SMNVEV (reference sequence). The source is a human donor who was the organ donor for an intestinal transplant. The sample was unstimulated CD8+ T cells sorted from spleen or lymph node cells, taken before transplant. This chain joins TRBV27 and TRBJ2-1; D is unresolved. Here the CDR3 reads CASSFPGATLHNEQFF. The CDR3 DNA follows: TGTGCCAGCAGTTTCCCCGGAGCTACCCTCCACAATGAGCAGTTCTTC.